This is a list of T cell receptor beta chains from one sample in a study of human T cells and chemical hapten exposure. TCRdb analysed the RACE reads with MiXCR anew, one entry per CDR3 protein. The table has 85,000 to 130,000 distinct CDR3 sequences, around 10% seen once. The specimen was whole blood, collected in connection with sensitization to the hapten diphenylcyclopropenone (DPC). The receptors were gathered from a woman in her 50s with alopecia areata. Some clones in this sample may be carry-over from other donors' samples. Both conserved end residues are part of each CDR3. D genes are given only for firm matches. Only part of the rows carry a size: once, few, many, or a class if the clone is expanded.

j_gene: TRBJ1-1
v_gene: TRBV18
len: 15
d_gene: TRBD1
abundance: many
CDR3nt: TGTGCCAGCCCTACGGGACAGGGGTTGAACACTGAAGCTTTCTTT
CDR3aa: CASPTGQGLNTEAFF

j_gene: TRBJ2-3
v_gene: TRBV7-2
len: 16
d_gene: TRBD2
abundance: few
CDR3nt: TGTGCCAGCAGCTTAGATAGCGGGAGGGGGATAGATACGCAGTATTTT
CDR3aa: CASSLDSGRGIDTQYF

j_gene: TRBJ2-2
v_gene: TRBV12-3/TRBV12-4
len: 19
d_gene: TRBD1
abundance: few
CDR3nt: TGTGCCAGCAGCTTGACGTTGGGGACAGGGGGCACGGACACCGGGGAGCTGTTTTTT
CDR3aa: CASSLTLGTGGTDTGELFF

j_gene: TRBJ2-7
v_gene: TRBV7-9
len: 15
d_gene: -
abundance: many
CDR3nt: TGTGCCAGCAGCCCGGCACCCGGCCTATCCTACGAGCAGTACTTC
CDR3aa: CASSPAPGLSYEQYF

j_gene: TRBJ2-7
v_gene: TRBV5-5
len: 14
d_gene: -
abundance: -
CDR3nt: TGTGCCAGCAGCTGGGCAATAGATCGGGACGAGCAGTACTTC
CDR3aa: CASSWAIDRDEQYF

j_gene: TRBJ1-5
v_gene: TRBV2
len: 16
d_gene: -
abundance: -
CDR3nt: TGTGCCAGCCTTGAAACCCTAGGAATAAGCAATCAGCCCCAGCATTTT
CDR3aa: CASLETLGISNQPQHF

j_gene: TRBJ1-1
v_gene: TRBV5-1
len: 17
d_gene: TRBD1
abundance: few
CDR3nt: TGCGCCAGCAGCTTGTTGCCAGGGGGCATGATGAACACTGAAGCTTTCTTT
CDR3aa: CASSLLPGGMMNTEAFF

j_gene: TRBJ2-2
v_gene: TRBV7-6
len: 16
d_gene: TRBD2
abundance: -
CDR3nt: TGTGCCAGCAGCCCGATCCGGGACTATAACACCGGGGAGCTGTTTTTT
CDR3aa: CASSPIRDYNTGELFF

j_gene: TRBJ2-3
v_gene: TRBV12-5
len: 16
d_gene: TRBD1
abundance: -
CDR3nt: TGTGCTAGTGGTTTGGCCCGGACAGGGTACACAGATACGCAGTATTTT
CDR3aa: CASGLARTGYTDTQYF

j_gene: TRBJ2-7
v_gene: TRBV18
len: 14
d_gene: -
abundance: many
CDR3nt: TGTGCCAGCTCTACGACAGGACCCTCCTACGAGCAGTACTTC
CDR3aa: CASSTTGPSYEQYF

j_gene: TRBJ2-1
v_gene: TRBV5-4
len: 12
d_gene: -
abundance: many
CDR3nt: TGTGCCAGCAGCTTGGGTACGACCCAGCAGTTCTTC
CDR3aa: CASSLGTTQQFF

j_gene: TRBJ1-2
v_gene: TRBV29-1
len: 12
d_gene: -
abundance: many
CDR3nt: TGCAGCGTTCCATTGCCTTGGTATGGCTACACCTTC
CDR3aa: CSVPLPWYGYTF

j_gene: TRBJ2-5
v_gene: TRBV29-1
len: 11
d_gene: -
abundance: few
CDR3nt: TGCAGCGTTGACAGGTTCGAGACCCAGTACTTC
CDR3aa: CSVDRFETQYF

j_gene: TRBJ2-7
v_gene: TRBV20-1
len: 14
d_gene: TRBD2
abundance: -
CDR3nt: TGCAGTGCTAGCGGATTAGCTAGCGGGCACGAGCAGTACTTC
CDR3aa: CSASGLASGHEQYF

j_gene: TRBJ1-4
v_gene: TRBV7-9
len: 14
d_gene: -
abundance: few
CDR3nt: TGTGCCAGCAGCTTATCATCGGAGGGCGAAAAACTGTTTTTT
CDR3aa: CASSLSSEGEKLFF

j_gene: TRBJ2-7
v_gene: TRBV19
len: 15
d_gene: TRBD2
abundance: -
CDR3nt: TGTGCCACCAGTCCCGGGACTAGCGGGATCGACGAGCAGTACTTC
CDR3aa: CATSPGTSGIDEQYF

j_gene: TRBJ2-5
v_gene: TRBV2
len: 14
d_gene: TRBD1
abundance: -
CDR3nt: TGTGCCAGCAGACCGGGACAGGGAACGGGGACCCAGTACTTC
CDR3aa: CASRPGQGTGTQYF

j_gene: TRBJ2-7
v_gene: TRBV4-1
len: 15
d_gene: -
abundance: -
CDR3nt: TGCGCCAGCAGCCAAGTTCCCCTGACAGTCTACGAGCAGTACTTC
CDR3aa: CASSQVPLTVYEQYF

j_gene: TRBJ2-1
v_gene: TRBV5-1
len: 15
d_gene: TRBD2
abundance: -
CDR3nt: TGCGCCAGCAGCTCTAGCGGGTTCTCCTACAATGAGCAGTTCTTC
CDR3aa: CASSSSGFSYNEQFF

j_gene: TRBJ2-5
v_gene: TRBV5-1
len: 12
d_gene: -
abundance: -
CDR3nt: TGCGCCAGCAGCCGGTACCAAGAGACCCAGTACTTC
CDR3aa: CASSRYQETQYF

j_gene: TRBJ2-7
v_gene: TRBV7-8
len: 14
d_gene: TRBD1
abundance: many
CDR3nt: TGTGCCAGCAGCTTAGCTACAGGGGTATACGAGCAGTACTTC
CDR3aa: CASSLATGVYEQYF

j_gene: TRBJ2-7
v_gene: TRBV4-1
len: 15
d_gene: -
abundance: -
CDR3nt: TGCGCCAGCAGCCAAGATCGGTACGGAGCCTACGAGCAGTACTTC
CDR3aa: CASSQDRYGAYEQYF

j_gene: TRBJ2-7
v_gene: TRBV5-1
len: 15
d_gene: -
abundance: few
CDR3nt: TGCGCCAGCAGCTTGTCAGGCGGATGGACCTACGAGCAGTACTTC
CDR3aa: CASSLSGGWTYEQYF

j_gene: TRBJ2-5
v_gene: TRBV27
len: 14
d_gene: TRBD1
abundance: many
CDR3nt: TGTGCCAGCAGTTTGGACAGGGGCCAAGAGACCCAGTACTTC
CDR3aa: CASSLDRGQETQYF

j_gene: TRBJ1-4
v_gene: TRBV19
len: 15
d_gene: -
abundance: few
CDR3nt: TGTGCCAGTAGTAGAATACTTCGGAAAGATGAAAAACTGTTTTTT
CDR3aa: CASSRILRKDEKLFF

j_gene: TRBJ2-7
v_gene: TRBV27
len: 13
d_gene: -
abundance: -
CDR3nt: TGTGCCAGCAGTTTATCGAGTCGGGTCGAGCAGTACTTC
CDR3aa: CASSLSSRVEQYF

j_gene: TRBJ1-1
v_gene: TRBV7-9
len: 14
d_gene: TRBD1
abundance: -
CDR3nt: TGTGCCAGCAGCTTGAAGGGGGCGAACACTGAAGCTTTCTTT
CDR3aa: CASSLKGANTEAFF

j_gene: TRBJ2-1
v_gene: TRBV25-1
len: 13
d_gene: -
abundance: -
CDR3nt: TGTGCCAGCAGTGAATCACTAGTAGGTGAGCAGTTCTTC
CDR3aa: CASSESLVGEQFF

j_gene: TRBJ1-6
v_gene: TRBV28
len: 15
d_gene: -
abundance: -
CDR3nt: TGTGCCACCGGGGCAGGGGACTCCTATAATTCACCCCTCCACTTT
CDR3aa: CATGAGDSYNSPLHF

j_gene: TRBJ1-2
v_gene: TRBV20-1
len: 14
d_gene: -
abundance: many
CDR3nt: TGCAGTGCCTTTATGGGCACGGGCAACTATGGCTACACCTTC
CDR3aa: CSAFMGTGNYGYTF

j_gene: TRBJ2-1
v_gene: TRBV11-2
len: 15
d_gene: -
abundance: -
CDR3nt: TGTGCCAGCAGCCCCTTCGCGGGACTGTACAATGAGCAGTTCTTC
CDR3aa: CASSPFAGLYNEQFF